The T cell receptor beta chain under discussion was sequenced for a study of human T cells and chemical hapten exposure. This clonotype was seen more than once but under ten times. Germline V CDR1 and CDR2: MNHNY, SVGAGI (reference sequence). The germline V and J ends were trimmed by 2 bases and 5 bases, with 13 bases remaining between them. The CDR3 runs to 14 residues. MiXCR was run by TCRdb on the RACE reads, yielding one entry per CDR3 protein. The table records tens of thousands of distinct CDR3 sequences, about 11% of them present only once. As to time point: patch test 1, 2 weeks after DPC sensitization. The treatment was: therapeutic diphenylcyclopropenone sensitization with weekly scalp DPC.

Sequenced material: whole blood, taken in connection with sensitization to the hapten diphenylcyclopropenone (DPC). This rearrangement joins TRBV6-6 to TRBJ2-7; D might be TRBD2 (6 bases). This clonotype originated in a man in his forties with alopecia areata. Some clones in this sample may be carry-over from other donors' samples. The CDR3 bases are TGTGCCAGCAGTTACACGGGAGTCGCCGACGAGCAGTACTTC. Protein product: CASSYTGVADEQYF.